This T cell receptor beta chain was sequenced during a study of shared clonotypes between healthy human individuals (dated by TCRdb to about 2020). About the study as a whole: A few men and two women, aged 18 to 49 years, made up the cohort. The study deeply sequenced blood TCR repertoires of about 5 healthy adults to estimate repertoire size and the extent of clonotype sharing between individuals. Libraries were prepared and TCR repertoires were sequenced by different laboratories using diverse techniques, in order to increase sequencing depth and limit assay-specific biases. Leukapheresis yielded between about 0.94 and 9.5 billion PBMCs per donor. Here is what the overall study found, with its caveats: The genetic and exposure-history diversity represented was limited by the small number of donors. Pairwise subsampling led to the expectation that sequencing depth would affect the degree of clonotype sharing among donors. Sampling was restricted to blood, and TCR repertoires in tissues likely differ from the TCR repertoires found in blood.

Healthy HIV-negative adults with no recently reported acute infections or vaccinations were included as donors. All donors were Caucasian adults living in Nashville, Tennessee, USA. In the unsorted samples, 85 million to 100 million PBMCs were counted, and genomic DNA was extracted using the QIAamp DNA Blood Mini kit. Blood was collected by leukapheresis, and PBMCs were isolated by Ficoll-Histopaque density gradient centrifugation and then cryopreserved in liquid nitrogen vapor phase. Remarks on this clone: Its antigen remains unidentified. No per-base quality is available; no much larger clone lies one base away.

CDR1 and CDR2, looked up from the germline V gene, are SNHLY and FYNNEI. From the cysteine up to the phenylalanine, the CDR3 has a length of 20 residues. Here the CDR3 DNA is all that survives: 60 bases in frame from base 1. V loses 2 bases at its end and J loses 7 bases; junction bases beyond the gene matches: 23. Using the deep immunoSEQ assay, TCR CDR3 regions were amplified from genomic DNA by multiplex PCR. Genomic DNA extracted from each cell subset was distributed evenly over all wells of several immunoSEQ 96-well plates, and each plate served as one replicate. For unsorted PBMC, each replicate PCR was loaded with approximately 320 ng genomic DNA, equivalent to some 27,000 T cell genomes. Genomic DNA from unsorted PBMC was sequenced over ten immunoSEQ deep assay plates. Purified libraries were measured with a Qubit 3.0 fluorometer, size-checked on a Bioanalyzer 2100, and measured again with the KAPA Library Quantification kit. Every immunoSEQ 96-well plate was sequenced on a separate single-read 150-cycle Illumina NextSeq 550 flow cell. The original pipeline was this. Because only junctional sequences without quality scores were contained in the immunoSEQ output, filtering matching that applied to full-length reads could not be performed. To assign V/J genes and CDR3, sequences were annotated against IMGT germline references using PyIR, a Python wrapper for IgBLAST v1.9. Any read was removed if the V/J assignment was weak (E-value above 1e-6), the CDR3 was missing, or the read contained stop codons, out-of-frame junctions, or ambiguous translated residues. A V3J clonotype was defined by an identical inferred V gene, J gene, and CDR3 amino acid sequence. The percentage overlap between two repertoires was calculated by dividing the number of shared unique clonotypes by the size of the smaller repertoire. Richness of each repertoire was evaluated using RTK rarefaction, the Chao1 estimator, and Recon v2.1 estimates of unobserved clonotypes. This is the immuneACCESS table as TCRdb keeps it, with only in-frame sequences that have V and J called. A part of the clones is gone; compared with another copy, unresolved V genes explain less than half, and the rest is unexplained. V and J calls and clone size are copied from that table; D and trimming were computed from the DNA. In all, the sample holds around 430,000 clones, and more than 75% of those were seen once. Of the sample, less than 15% falls within the top ten clones.

Input material: PBMCs. The V and J segments used are TRBV2 and TRBJ2-7; 10 junctional bases match TRBD2. The clonotype comes from a woman between 40 and 50 years old in good health. Some clones in this sample may be carry-over from other donors' samples. The DNA is TGTGCCAGCAGTGAACCCGCCCTCAGCGAGTCGACTAGCGGGTTGTTTGAGCAGTACTTC. Its translation is CASSEPALSESTSGLFEQYF.